The rows below give T cell receptor beta chains drawn from one sample of a study of spatial heterogeneity in lung cancer. Using its own MiXCR run on the 5' RACE reads, TCRdb lists one record per CDR3 protein. The sample has some 25,000 distinct CDR3 sequences, roughly 4.5% seen once. The specimen comprised PBMCs, sampled at surgery. These receptors originate from a male donor with early-stage non-small cell lung cancer. Both conserved end residues are trimmed from each CDR3.

V gene | CDR3 protein
TRBV20-1 | SAPAGGHSNQPQH
TRBV6-6 | ASTDPGTGIETQY
TRBV29-1 | SVEVQAGRSGYT
TRBV7-9 | ASSVQEITEAF
TRBV3-1 | ASSQEGWGYRNQPQH
TRBV6-6 | ASSPASGGDNEQF
TRBV9 | ASSVLAVSGELF
TRBV6-5 | ASSNSGRAGTQY
TRBV5-4 | ASSLPLLYNEQF
TRBV11-1 | ASSVRFLADQETQY
TRBV2 | ASSEAARSEAF
TRBV3-1 | ASSLSVDTQY
TRBV6-5 | ASSLGQGHEQY
TRBV3-1 | ASSPGQVLETQY
TRBV7-8 | ASSIGTESNQPQH
TRBV13 | ASSLGVGTAYNEQF
TRBV7-6 | ASSLVFPGELF
TRBV5-4 | ASSLISTIAGGYT
TRBV14 | ASSLLPGTQY
TRBV20-1 | SASLSGGTQETQY